This paragraph reports one T cell receptor beta chain. The antigen is not known. This sample was taken from a study of response to subunit inactivated influenza vaccine. Study-wide points: Authors suggested each seasonal influenza vaccination recruits few new T cells.

TCRdb redid the calling of the RT-PCR reads with MiXCR, one entry per CDR3 protein. The table includes about 520,000 distinct CDR3 sequences, around 25% detected once. Material: CD4+ T cells sorted from PBMCs, obtained more than 4 days after vaccination. This receptor was obtained from a middle-aged man who received an inactivated influenza vaccine.

The CDR3 DNA reads TGTGCCAGCAGTTCGAATCCAGGGGGCTACGAGCAGTACTTC. Translation: CASSSNPGGYEQYF. J is TRBJ2-7 and V is TRBV11-2, with 7 bases aligning to TRBD1. CDR3 length: 14 residues. J gave up 3 bases and V 6 bases, and 8 bases lay outside the gene matches. Germline V lookup: CDR1 SGHAT, CDR2 FQNNGV.